The source of this TCR beta chain is a study of T cells in Graves' hyperthyroidism and ophthalmopathy. Study outcomes and limitations: Blood also held most thyroid clonotypes expanded beyond 0.001.

In the case of this clonotype: Its antigen is still unknown.

The V gene lost 3 bases and the J gene lost 3 bases, with 15 bases spanning the gap. Germline values: CDR1 MDHEN, CDR2 SYDVKM. This CDR3 has 15 amino acids. For Graves' hyperthyroidism to be stable, ophthalmopathy could not progress within 18 months. The TCR beta CDR3 regions underwent amplification using RNA transcripts as the source. When the TCR CDR3 underwent first-round RT-PCR, the HTBI primer set was used. MiXCR, run by TCRdb on the multiplex PCR reads, gives a single entry per CDR3 protein. Among about 360,000 distinct CDR3 sequences, less than 15% were seen once, and the ten largest hold roughly 9.2%.

The sample taken for sequencing was blood. The sequence derives from a woman under 30 with Graves' hyperthyroidism. The rearrangement uses TRBV28 and TRBJ2-7, with D tentatively TRBD1 (5 bases). The CDR3 loop is CASSFRAGPFYEQYF. In DNA, the CDR3 is TGTGCCAGCAGTTTCCGGGCAGGGCCCTTCTACGAGCAGTACTTC.